This T cell receptor beta chain emerged from a study of cytomegalovirus exposure and HLA in healthy donors. Study-wide findings and caveats: Among TCR sequences, most were rare, though some public TCRs appeared in many donors.

The CDR3 totals 15 residues. Germline lookup yields CDR1 MNHEY and CDR2 SVGAGI. Trimming removed 0 bases from V and 4 bases from J, with 10 bases in between. Only in-frame clones appear in the TCRdb table, and some are missing; sequencing was by immunoSEQ multiplex PCR. The sample includes roughly 59,000 clones, nearly 95% of them seen just once. With respect to this clone: The antigen is undetermined.

The V and J genes are TRBV6-5 and TRBJ1-3; D uncertain. Sequencing was performed on PBMCs. This receptor was taken from a man aged 18 to 30 in good health and CMV-seropositive. The CDR3 DNA sequence: TGTGCCAGCAGTTACTCTTCGGTGCCCGGAAACACCATATATTTT. Amino acids: CASSYSSVPGNTIYF.